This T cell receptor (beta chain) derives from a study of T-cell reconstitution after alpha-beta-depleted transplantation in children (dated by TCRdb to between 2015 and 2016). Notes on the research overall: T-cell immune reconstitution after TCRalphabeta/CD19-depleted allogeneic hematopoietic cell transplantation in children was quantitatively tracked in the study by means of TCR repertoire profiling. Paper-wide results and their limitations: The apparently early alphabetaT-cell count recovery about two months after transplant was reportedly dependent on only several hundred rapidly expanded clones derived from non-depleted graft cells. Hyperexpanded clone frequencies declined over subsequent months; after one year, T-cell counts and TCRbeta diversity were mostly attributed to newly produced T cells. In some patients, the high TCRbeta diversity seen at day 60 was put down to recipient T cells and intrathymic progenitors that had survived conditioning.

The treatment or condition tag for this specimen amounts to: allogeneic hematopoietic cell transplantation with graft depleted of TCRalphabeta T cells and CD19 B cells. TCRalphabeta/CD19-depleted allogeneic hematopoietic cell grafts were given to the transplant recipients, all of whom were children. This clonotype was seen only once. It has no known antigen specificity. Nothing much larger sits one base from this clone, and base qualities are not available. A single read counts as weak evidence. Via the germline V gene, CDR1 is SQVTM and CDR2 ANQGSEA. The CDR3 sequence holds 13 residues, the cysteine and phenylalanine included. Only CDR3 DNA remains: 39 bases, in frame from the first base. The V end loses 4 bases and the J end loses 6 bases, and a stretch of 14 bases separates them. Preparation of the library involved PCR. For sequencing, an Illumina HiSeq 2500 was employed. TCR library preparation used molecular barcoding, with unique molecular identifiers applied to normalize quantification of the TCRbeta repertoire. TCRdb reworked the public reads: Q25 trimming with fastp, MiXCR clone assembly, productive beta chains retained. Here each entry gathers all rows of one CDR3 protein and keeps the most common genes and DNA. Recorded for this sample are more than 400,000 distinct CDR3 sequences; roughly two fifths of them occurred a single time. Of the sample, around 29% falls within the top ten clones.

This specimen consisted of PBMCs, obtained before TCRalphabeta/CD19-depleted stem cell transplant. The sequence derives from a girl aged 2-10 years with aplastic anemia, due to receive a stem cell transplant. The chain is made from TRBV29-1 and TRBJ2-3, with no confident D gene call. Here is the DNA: TGCAGCGTTGTGGTATTAGCTGCTGATACGCAGTATTTT. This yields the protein CSVVVLAADTQYF.